The clone carrying this TCR beta chain has just a few counts. The CDR3 totals 14 residues. Germline-derived CDR1 and CDR2 are SGHDT and YYEEEE. Trimming at V came to 3 bases and at J to 4 bases, leaving 3 bases not matched to a gene. The data stem from a study of T cell changes during pregnancy in multiple sclerosis. TCRdb's copy holds only in-frame clones and misses some; the assay was immunoSEQ multiplex PCR. The sample comprises 50,000 to 65,000 clones, just over 90% of which are singletons, and approximately 2.3% rests with the top ten. The V and J genes are TRBV5-6 and TRBJ2-1, with 8 bases that match TRBD2. The TCR originated in a female donor in good health, enrolled as a control in a pregnancy study. Sample: peripheral blood, taken in the first trimester of pregnancy. Written as DNA, the CDR3 is TGTGCCAGCAGCTCGGTAGCGGGGTACAATGAGCAGTTCTTC. Encoded protein: CASSSVAGYNEQFF.